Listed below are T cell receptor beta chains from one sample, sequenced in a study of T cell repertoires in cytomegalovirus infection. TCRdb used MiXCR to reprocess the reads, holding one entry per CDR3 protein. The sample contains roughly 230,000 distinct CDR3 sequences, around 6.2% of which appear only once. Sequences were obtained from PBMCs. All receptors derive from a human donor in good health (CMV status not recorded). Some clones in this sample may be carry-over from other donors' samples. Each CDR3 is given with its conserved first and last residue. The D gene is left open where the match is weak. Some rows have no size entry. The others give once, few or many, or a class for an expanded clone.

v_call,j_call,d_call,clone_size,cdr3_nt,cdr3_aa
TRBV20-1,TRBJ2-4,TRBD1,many,TGCAGTGCTAGCCGGGACAGGGGCCAAAACATTCAGTACTTC,CSASRDRGQNIQYF
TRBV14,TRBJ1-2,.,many,TGTGCCAGCAGCCGGGCGAACCAAGCTAACTATGGCTACACCTTC,CASSRANQANYGYTF
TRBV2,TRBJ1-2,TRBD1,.,TGTGCCAGCAGTGAGCGACAGGGGACTAACTATGGCTACACCTTC,CASSERQGTNYGYTF
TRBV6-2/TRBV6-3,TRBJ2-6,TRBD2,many,TGTGCCAGCAGTTCAGCGGGGGTCGGGGCCAACGTCCTGACTTTC,CASSSAGVGANVLTF
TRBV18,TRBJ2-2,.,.,TGTGCCAGCTCACCAGACAACTCCCGAGGCACCGGGGAGCTGTTTTTT,CASSPDNSRGTGELFF
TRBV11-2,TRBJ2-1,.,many,TGTGCCAGCAGCTTAGATCTCAGTTACAATGAGCAGTTCTTC,CASSLDLSYNEQFF
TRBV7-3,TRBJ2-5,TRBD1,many,TGTGCCAGCAGCTGGGGACAGCAAGAGACCCAGTACTTC,CASSWGQQETQYF
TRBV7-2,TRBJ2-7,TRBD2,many,TGTGCCAGCAGCTTACGCGGGGGGGGCCTCGTCGAGCAGTACTTC,CASSLRGGGLVEQYF
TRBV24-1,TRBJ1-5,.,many,TGTGCCACCAGTGATTTTGATAGCAATCAGCCCCAGCATTTT,CATSDFDSNQPQHF
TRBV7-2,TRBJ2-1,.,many,TGTGCCAGCAGCTTAACAACGGGGGGCTGGTACAATGAGCAGTTCTTC,CASSLTTGGWYNEQFF
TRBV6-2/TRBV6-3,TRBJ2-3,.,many,TGTGCCAGCGTTGACTCAAGTGTGGCCACAGATACGCAGTATTTT,CASVDSSVATDTQYF
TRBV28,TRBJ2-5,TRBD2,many,TGTGCCAGCACCGTCCCGGCTAGCGGGCAAGAGACCCAGTACTTC,CASTVPASGQETQYF
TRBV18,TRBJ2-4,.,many,TGTGCCAGCTCACCACCCCCACGGAGCCTGGGGAACATTCAGTACTTC,CASSPPPRSLGNIQYF
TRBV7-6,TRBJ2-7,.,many,TGTGCCAGCAGCCTATACGGACATTTCCACGAGCAGTACTTC,CASSLYGHFHEQYF
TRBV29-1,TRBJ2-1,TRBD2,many,TGCAGCGTCCACCCTAGCGGGGGGGCGTCTGAGCAGTTCTTC,CSVHPSGGASEQFF
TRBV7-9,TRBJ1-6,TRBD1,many,TGTGCCAGCAACAAGGGGGCGCTGAATTCACCCCTCCACTTT,CASNKGALNSPLHF
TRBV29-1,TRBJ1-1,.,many,TGCAGCGTTGACGATAATTTTGAGGGAAGCACTGAAGCTTTCTTT,CSVDDNFEGSTEAFF
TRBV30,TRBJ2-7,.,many,TGTGCCTGGAGTTCAGGAGGGGTTGCCTACGAGCAGTACTTC,CAWSSGGVAYEQYF
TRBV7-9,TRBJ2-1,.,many,TGTGCCAGCAGCTTCCCCGGGGGGCGCTCCTACAATGAGCAGTTCTTC,CASSFPGGRSYNEQFF
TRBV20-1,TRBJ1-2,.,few,TGCAGTGCTAGTGAACTCCCAGGCTACACCTTC,CSASELPGYTF
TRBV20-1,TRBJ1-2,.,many,TGCAGTGCGTACAGGGAGGGCTATGGCTACACCTTC,CSAYREGYGYTF
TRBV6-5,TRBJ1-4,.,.,TGTGCCAGCACCAGAGGGCCTAATGAAAAACTGTTTTTT,CASTRGPNEKLFF
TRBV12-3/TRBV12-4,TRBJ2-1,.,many,TGTGCCAGCAGTTTAGCGCGCGGAGCGGGTGAGCAGTTCTTC,CASSLARGAGEQFF
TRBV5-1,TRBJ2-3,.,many,TGCGCCAGCAGCGGTCTAGGTGGGGCAGATACGCAGTATTTT,CASSGLGGADTQYF
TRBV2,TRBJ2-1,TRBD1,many,TGTGCCAGAAGAGGACAGGGCCACAATGAGCAGTTCTTC,CARRGQGHNEQFF
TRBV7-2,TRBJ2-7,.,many,TGTGCCAGCAGCTTAACACTAGCAGGCGAGCAGTACTTC,CASSLTLAGEQYF
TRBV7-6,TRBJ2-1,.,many,TGTGCCAGCAGCTCGACTCCATTCGGGGACAATGAGCAGTTCTTC,CASSSTPFGDNEQFF